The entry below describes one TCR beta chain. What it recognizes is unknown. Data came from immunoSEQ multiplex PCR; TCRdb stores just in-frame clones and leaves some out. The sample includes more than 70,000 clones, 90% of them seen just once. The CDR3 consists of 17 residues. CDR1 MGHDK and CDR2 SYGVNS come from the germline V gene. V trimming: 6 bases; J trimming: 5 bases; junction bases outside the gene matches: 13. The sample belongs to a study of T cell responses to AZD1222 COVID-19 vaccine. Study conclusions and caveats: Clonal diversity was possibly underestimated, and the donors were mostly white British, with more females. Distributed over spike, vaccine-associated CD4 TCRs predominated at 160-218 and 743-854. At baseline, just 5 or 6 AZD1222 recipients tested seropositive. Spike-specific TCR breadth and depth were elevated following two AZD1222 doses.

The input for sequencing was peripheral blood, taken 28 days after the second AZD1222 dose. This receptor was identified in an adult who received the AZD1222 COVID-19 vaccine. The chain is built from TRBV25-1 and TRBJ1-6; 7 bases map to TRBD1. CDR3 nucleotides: TGTGCCAGCAGGATTAATGCCGGGACAGTGAATAATTCACCCCTCCACTTT. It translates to CASRINAGTVNNSPLHF.